These T cell receptor beta chains were read from a single sample in a study of blood T cell repertoires in COVID-19. Produced via immunoSEQ multiplex PCR; TCRdb's table is partial and in-frame only. The sample lists about 130,000 clones, 60% to 80% seen once, with around 2% in the top ten. The sample comprised peripheral blood. The receptors were sampled from a woman in her 70s with acute or convalescent COVID-19. The CDR3 runs from the conserved cysteine through the conserved F or W. Each record gives: D gene, clone size, J gene, V gene, CDR3 DNA, CDR3 protein. The D gene is left open where the match is weak. Not every row has a clone size; where given, it reads once, few, many or a size class.

NA | NA | TRBJ2-5 | TRBV5-5 | TGTGCCAGCAGCTTGAACCCAAGAGTGACCCAGTACTTC | CASSLNPRVTQYF
NA | NA | TRBJ2-2 | TRBV7-2 | TGTGCCAGCAGCTCCCGAGTAACGAACACCGGGGAGCTGTTTTTT | CASSSRVTNTGELFF
NA | NA | TRBJ2-1 | TRBV3-1/TRBV3-2 | TGTGCCAGCAGCCCCTTGGCTGGCCAGAATGAGCAGTTCTTC | CASSPLAGQNEQFF
TRBD2 | few | TRBJ2-3 | TRBV11-2 | TGTGCCAGCAGTCGAAAGACTATAGCGGGCAGCACAGATACGCAGTATTTT | CASSRKTIAGSTDTQYF
TRBD1 | NA | TRBJ1-2 | TRBV4-1 | TGCGCCAGCAGCCAAGGCAGGGGGGACTATGGCTACACCTTC | CASSQGRGDYGYTF
TRBD1 | NA | TRBJ2-5 | TRBV11-2 | TGTGCCAGCAGCTTAGACGACAGGGGAGGCCAAGAGACCCAGTACTTC | CASSLDDRGGQETQYF
NA | NA | TRBJ1-4 | TRBV6-5 | TGTGCCAGCCGGGGGGGCTTGGGGAATGAAAAACTGTTTTTT | CASRGGLGNEKLFF
TRBD2 | NA | TRBJ2-2 | TRBV7-9 | TGTGCCAGCAGCGAGCGGACTAGAGGGATTAGCGGGGAGCTGTTTTTT | CASSERTRGISGELFF
NA | NA | TRBJ1-4 | TRBV6-5 | TGTGCCAGCAGCGACAGGATAAATGAAAAACTGTTTTTT | CASSDRINEKLFF
NA | NA | TRBJ2-3 | TRBV5-8 | TGTGCCAGCAGCTTAGGGGCAGATACGCAGTATTTT | CASSLGADTQYF
TRBD1 | NA | TRBJ2-3 | TRBV12-3/TRBV12-4 | TGTGCCAGCAACGGACAGGCAACAGATACGCAGTATTTT | CASNGQATDTQYF
NA | NA | TRBJ2-7 | TRBV28 | TGTGCCAGCAGTTTAGCCAGGGCCTACTACGAGCAGTACTTC | CASSLARAYYEQYF
NA | NA | TRBJ2-3 | TRBV19 | TGTGCCAGTAGTAACACTGGGGGGTACACAGATACGCAGTATTTT | CASSNTGGYTDTQYF
TRBD1 | NA | TRBJ2-7 | TRBV7-9 | TGTGCCAGCAGCCACTCAGGGGACAGCTACGAGCAGTACTTC | CASSHSGDSYEQYF
TRBD1 | NA | TRBJ2-7 | TRBV5-1 | TGCGCCAGCAGCTTACTCCACGTCCAGGGACAGGGTGACGAGCAGTACTTC | CASSLLHVQGQGDEQYF
NA | NA | TRBJ1-5 | TRBV6-5 | TGTGCCAGCAGTAGACAGGAGTATAGCAATCAGCCCCAGCATTTT | CASSRQEYSNQPQHF
NA | NA | TRBJ1-5 | TRBV5-6 | TGTGCCAGCAGCAACCTCCGGGACTTCAATCAGCCCCAGCATTTT | CASSNLRDFNQPQHF
TRBD2 | NA | TRBJ2-1 | TRBV9 | TGTGCCAGCAGCGATAGCGGGATCTACAATGAGCAGTTCTTC | CASSDSGIYNEQFF
NA | NA | TRBJ1-5 | TRBV21-1 | TGTGCCAGCAGCAAATGCGACGGGGGAGACGGGGGTCAGCCCCAGCATTTT | CASSKCDGGDGGQPQHF
NA | few | TRBJ1-1 | TRBV19 | TGTGCCAGTAGTCCTCAGGGGTACACTGAAGCTTTCTTT | CASSPQGYTEAFF
NA | few | TRBJ1-1 | TRBV19 | TGTGCCAGTAGTTCCCGACAGACCAATGAAGCTTTCTTT | CASSSRQTNEAFF
TRBD2 | NA | TRBJ2-1 | TRBV27 | TGTGCCAGCAGACGCCCCCTAGCGGATAACTACAATGAGCAGTTCTTC | CASRRPLADNYNEQFF
NA | NA | TRBJ1-2 | TRBV6-1 | TGTGCCAGCAGTGAAGAGAGGGTGAGTGGCTACACCTTC | CASSEERVSGYTF
TRBD1 | NA | TRBJ2-7 | TRBV14 | TGTGCCAGCAGCTCGCGTCCCGGGACAGGGAAAGGCTACGAGCAGTACTTC | CASSSRPGTGKGYEQYF
NA | NA | TRBJ1-1 | TRBV9 | TGTGCCAGCAGCGCGGACAGAGGGACTGAAGCTTTCTTT | CASSADRGTEAFF
NA | NA | TRBJ1-5 | TRBV28 | TGTGCCAGCAGTTTTACAACAGATTATAGCAATCAGCCCCAGCATTTT | CASSFTTDYSNQPQHF
NA | once | TRBJ2-5 | TRBV24-1 | TGTGCCACCAGTGACCGGCAGCGACAAGAGACCCAGTACTTC | CATSDRQRQETQYF
TRBD2 | once | TRBJ2-7 | TRBV7-8 | TGTGCCAGCAGCTCCTGGACTAGCGGGAGGGACGAGCAGTACTTC | CASSSWTSGRDEQYF
NA | NA | TRBJ1-1 | TRBV7-8 | TGTGCCAGCAGCCCCGACGGGATGGACCCCGGGGGTGAAGCTTTCTTT | CASSPDGMDPGGEAFF